This section outlines one T cell receptor (beta chain) sequence together with its context. Its antigen is as yet unknown. This sample stems from a study of cytomegalovirus exposure and HLA in healthy donors. Study results and limitations: Among CMV-associated TCR beta chains, most appeared HLA-restricted in a later analysis.

The CDR3 loop spans 17 amino acids. Germline values: CDR1 SGHTA, CDR2 FQGNSA. The V gene lost 5 bases and the J gene lost 0 bases, with 16 bases spanning the gap. 13 Jbeta primers and 60 Vbeta primers were used for the PCR. The table came from immunoSEQ multiplex PCR; TCRdb's copy has only in-frame clones and leaves some out. The sample has fewer than 150,000 clones; roughly 70% are singletons. The clonotype comes from a man aged 25-45 years in good health and CMV-seronegative. This rearrangement joins TRBV7-2 to TRBJ1-4, with D possibly TRBD1 on 5 matching bases. The source material was PBMCs. The DNA of the CDR3 is TGTGCCAGCAGCCTCTCCGCCGACAGTGCAACTAATGAAAAACTGTTTTTT. The encoded protein is CASSLSADSATNEKLFF.